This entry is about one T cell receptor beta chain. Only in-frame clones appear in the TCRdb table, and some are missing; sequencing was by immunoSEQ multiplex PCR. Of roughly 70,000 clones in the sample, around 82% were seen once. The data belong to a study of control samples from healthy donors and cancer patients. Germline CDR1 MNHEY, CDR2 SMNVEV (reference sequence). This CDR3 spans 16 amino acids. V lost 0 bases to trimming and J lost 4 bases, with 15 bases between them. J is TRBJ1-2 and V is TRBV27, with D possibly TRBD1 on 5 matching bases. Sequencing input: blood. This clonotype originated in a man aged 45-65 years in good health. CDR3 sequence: CASSLSPGGVSYGYTF. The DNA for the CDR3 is TGTGCCAGCAGTTTATCTCCAGGAGGGGTATCCTATGGCTACACCTTC.